This TCR beta chain derives from a study of T cell changes during pregnancy in multiple sclerosis. The V gene's germline CDR1 is LGHNA and CDR2 YNFKEQ. V lost 0 bases and J 5 bases, leaving 18 bases between the germline ends. The CDR3 has 17 amino acids. Data came from immunoSEQ multiplex PCR; TCRdb stores just in-frame clones and leaves some out. The data contain 20,000 to 25,000 clones, roughly 87% of them singletons. The receptor comes from a female donor with multiple sclerosis, enrolled in a pregnancy study. The gene calls are TRBV4-2 and TRBJ2-3; tentatively, D is TRBD2 (7 bases). The sample consisted of CD8+ T cells from peripheral blood mononuclear cells, taken after pregnancy. The chain's CDR3 is CASSQDRGGGPGDTQYF. CDR3 DNA: TGTGCCAGCAGCCAAGATCGGGGCGGGGGCCCGGGAGATACGCAGTATTTT.